The subject of this entry is one TCR beta chain. This entry belongs to a study of shared T cell receptors in the human thymus. V lost 6 bases to trimming and J lost 1 base, with 13 bases between them. Germline-derived CDR1 and CDR2 are MDHEN and SYDVKM. CDR3 size: 15 residues. TCRdb keeps only in-frame clones here, not all; method: immunoSEQ multiplex PCR. The repertoire consists of 550,000 to 800,000 clones, with roughly 85% occurring once and the leading ten covering 0.008% to 0.011%. The data also belong to a second study, concerning human thymus T cells. That work states: Healthy Finnish infants undergoing corrective surgery for congenital heart defects were used as donors. Resections from corrective heart surgery provided thymus tissue. There appeared to be biased usage of V and J genes in thymic and blood repertoires. Unrelated individuals had highly overlapping thymic repertoires, as reported in related research.

The TCR comes from a girl in the first two years of life with a congenital heart defect. This rearrangement joins TRBV28 to TRBJ1-5; D remains ambiguous. Sequencing input: thymocytes. Here the CDR3 DNA reads TGTGCCAGCAGCCCGGACTTTAAAAGCAATCAGCCCCAGCATTTT. Encoded protein: CASSPDFKSNQPQHF.